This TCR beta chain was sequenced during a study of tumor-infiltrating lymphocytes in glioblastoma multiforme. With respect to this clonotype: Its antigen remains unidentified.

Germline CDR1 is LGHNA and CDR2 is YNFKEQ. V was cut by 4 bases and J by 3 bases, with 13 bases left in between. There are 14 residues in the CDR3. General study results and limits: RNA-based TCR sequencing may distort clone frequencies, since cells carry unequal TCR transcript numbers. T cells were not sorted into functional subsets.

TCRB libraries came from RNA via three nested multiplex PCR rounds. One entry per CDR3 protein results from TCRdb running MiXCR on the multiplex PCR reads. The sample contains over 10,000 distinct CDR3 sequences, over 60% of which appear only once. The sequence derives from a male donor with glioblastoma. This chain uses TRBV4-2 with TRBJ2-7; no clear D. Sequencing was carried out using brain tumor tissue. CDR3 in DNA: TGTGCCAGCAGCCTAAAGGTCGGCATCTACGAGCAGTACTTC. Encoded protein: CASSLKVGIYEQYF.